The 13 T cell receptor beta chains below come from one sample, sequenced in a study of Graves' ophthalmopathy and Graves' hyperthyroidism. RNA transcripts yielded amplified TCR beta CDR3 regions. Amplification began with first-round RT-PCR using HTBI primers, then second-round multiplex PCR was performed. Using its own MiXCR run on the multiplex PCR reads, TCRdb lists one record per CDR3 protein. The sample records under 350,000 distinct CDR3 sequences, about a sixth being singletons. Sequencing was carried out using peripheral blood. These receptors all stem from an adult man with Graves' ophthalmopathy.

This clonotype was observed a few times. The chain has TRBV30 and TRBJ1-1; D possibly corresponds to TRBD1 (5 bases). Germline V CDR1 and CDR2: GTSNPN, SVGIG (reference sequence). V lost 6 bases and J 3 bases, leaving 8 bases between the germline ends. This CDR3 spans 11 amino acids. This CDR3 reads CACREHTEAFF. The CDR3 DNA reads TGTGCCTGCAGGGAACACACTGAAGCTTTCTTT.

In this sample, this clonotype turned up many times. The CDR3 DNA follows: TGCAGTGCTAGAGCCGGGACAGGGGGACCCTACGAGCAGTACTTC. Amino acid sequence: CSARAGTGGPYEQYF. The genes are TRBV20-1 and TRBJ2-7; 11 bases map to TRBD1. V shed 1 base and J 2 bases; nucleotides not matched to a gene: 4. Germline V gene lookup returns CDR1 DFQATT and CDR2 SNEGSKA (reference sequence). The CDR3 has 15 residues.

The chain couples TRBV11-2 to TRBJ1-1; TRBD1 agrees at 9 bases. With V trimmed by 5 bases and J by 9 bases, 7 bases remained unmatched. Germline CDR1 is SGHAT and CDR2 is FQNNGV. The CDR3 totals 13 residues. The CDR3 reads CASSPQGASKAFF. The CDR3 nucleotides read TGTGCCAGCAGCCCACAGGGGGCCTCGAAAGCTTTCTTT. The full variable domain, rest sourced from reference TRBV11-2 and TRBJ1-1, is EAGVAQSPRYKIIEKRQSVAFWCNPISGHATLYWYQQILGQGPKLLIQFQNNGVVDDSQLPKDRFSAERLKGVDSTLKIQPAKLEDSAVYLCASSPQGASKAFFGQGTRLTVV.

V usage is TRBV2 and J usage is TRBJ2-5; 7 bases align to TRBD2. V was clipped by 2 bases and J by 1 base; unmatched bases: 7. Looked up from germline, CDR1 is SNHLY and CDR2 is FYNNEI. CDR3 length: 16 amino acids. The chain's CDR3 is CASSESGATSQETQYF. CDR3 DNA sequence: TGTGCCAGCAGTGAAAGCGGGGCGACTTCCCAAGAGACCCAGTACTTC. The full variable domain, completed using reference TRBV2 and TRBJ2-5, is EPEVTQTPSHQVTQMGQEVILRCVPISNHLYFYWYRQILGQKVEFLVSFYNNEISEKSEIFDDQFSVERPDGSNFTLKIRSTKLEDSAMYFCASSESGATSQETQYFGPGTRLLVL.

V and J are TRBV12-3 or TRBV12-4 and TRBJ2-7; possibly TRBD1 for D (5 bases). The V end lost 7 bases, the J end lost 3 bases, and 19 bases lay between the germline ends. CDR3 length: 15 amino acids. The CDR3 region is CASKDTGLNLYEQYF. CDR3 coding DNA: TGTGCCAGCAAAGACACAGGTTTAAACCTCTACGAGCAGTACTTC.

This clonotype was recorded at least ten times. The rearrangement joins TRBV19 to TRBJ1-2; D not resolved. Per the germline V gene, CDR1 is LNHDA and CDR2 is SQIVND (reference sequence). V was pared by 8 bases and J by 8 bases, with 18 bases between. The CDR3 contains 13 residues. CDR3 region: CASGKADERGYTF. The CDR3 nucleotides read TGTGCCAGTGGCAAGGCCGACGAGCGCGGCTACACCTTC.

This clonotype has ten or more counts. This chain uses TRBV28 with TRBJ1-1; D is possibly TRBD1 (5 bases). The CDR3 spans 15 residues. CDR1 is MDHEN and CDR2 is SYDVKM in the germline V gene. Trimming pared 6 bases from V and 6 bases from J, leaving 20 bases between. This CDR3 is CASSSVWGGRAEAFF. As DNA, the CDR3 is TGTGCCAGCAGCTCGGTTTGGGGGGGGAGGGCTGAAGCTTTCTTT.

This clonotype was recorded at least ten times. The V and J genes are TRBV19 and TRBJ2-5; 14 positions match TRBD2. Losses at the gene ends were 6 bases for V and 5 bases for J; bases not matched to a gene: 5. This CDR3 is built from 15 residues. Germline V CDR1 and CDR2: LNHDA, SQIVND (reference sequence). Written as DNA, the CDR3 is TGTGCCAGTAGCAAGGGACTAGCGGGAGCCGAGACCCAGTACTTC. Protein sequence: CASSKGLAGAETQYF.

This clonotype was seen ten or more times. For the CDR3, the DNA is TGTGCCAGCAAGGCGGACAGGCAGGGAGGCTATGGCTACACCTTC. Its translation is CASKADRQGGYGYTF. This chain uses TRBV4-2 with TRBJ1-2; 7 nucleotides align to TRBD1. The V gene's germline CDR1 is LGHNA and CDR2 YNFKEQ. V lost 7 bases and J lost 4; bases outside the gene matches: 12. The CDR3 has 15 residues.

In this sample, this clonotype turned up many times. This chain links TRBV19 with TRBJ1-1, with TRBD1 identical over 9 bases. The CDR3 is 18 amino acids. Germline CDR1 and CDR2: LNHDA and SQIVND (reference sequence). Trimming took 5 bases from V and 3 from J; bases not matched to a gene: 16. DNA of the CDR3: TGTGCCAGTAGTGAAACAGGGGGCGGATTTATAGTGGACACTGAAGCTTTCTTT. It is translated as CASSETGGGFIVDTEAFF.

This clonotype was seen many times. This chain links TRBV6-1 with TRBJ2-3; either TRBD1 or TRBD2 may supply D (5 bases each). V was trimmed by 5 bases and J by 0 bases, leaving 9 bases between them. CDR3 length: 14 amino acids. The germline gives CDR1 MNHNS, CDR2 SASEGT. CDR3 sequence (DNA): TGTGCCAGCAGTCCGGGACCGAGCACAGATACGCAGTATTTT. Its translation is CASSPGPSTDTQYF.

The chain recombines TRBV11-2 with TRBJ1-1; TRBD1 matches at 9 bases. CDR1 and CDR2 (germline): SGHAT, FQNNGV. The CDR3 is 18 amino acids. V was pared by 2 bases and J by 5 bases, with 15 bases of the junction left unmatched. DNA of the CDR3: TGTGCCAGCAGCTTAAGGACTGGTGGACAGGGGAGCGGAACTGAAGCTTTCTTT. Translating gives CASSLRTGGQGSGTEAFF.

This clonotype has just a few counts. V and J are TRBV9 and TRBJ2-5; D possibly corresponds to TRBD1 (5 bases). V lost 4 bases and J lost 3, with 22 bases in between. Germline-derived CDR1 and CDR2 are SGDLS and YYNGEE. The CDR3 spans 17 residues. CDR3 protein: CASSPRASVGFEETQYF. The CDR3 bases are TGTGCCAGCAGCCCCAGGGCGTCAGTGGGTTTTGAAGAGACCCAGTACTTC.